These T cell receptor beta chains were read from a single sample in a study of cytomegalovirus exposure and HLA in healthy donors. The assay was immunoSEQ multiplex PCR, and TCRdb's table has in-frame clones only and misses some. The table lists 150,000 to 200,000 clones, around four fifths of them singletons, with about 2.3% in the top ten. Sequencing was done on a sample of PBMCs. The source of these receptors is a man aged 30 to 39 in good health and CMV-seropositive. Both conserved end residues are part of each CDR3. Fields, in order: clone size, V gene, D gene, J gene, CDR3 protein, CDR3 DNA. D genes are given only for firm matches. The size entry is marked missing in some rows and otherwise reads once, few, many or a size class.

many	TRBV27	TRBD1	TRBJ2-7	CASSPTGSSYEQYF	TGTGCCAGCAGTCCGACAGGGTCCTCCTACGAGCAGTACTTC
-	TRBV5-6	-	TRBJ2-7	CASSFGSYEQYF	TGTGCCAGCAGCTTCGGTTCCTACGAGCAGTACTTC
-	TRBV4-2	TRBD2	TRBJ2-5	CASSQERPSGYQETQYF	TGTGCCAGCAGCCAAGAGAGGCCTAGCGGGTACCAAGAGACCCAGTACTTC
-	TRBV4-3	TRBD2	TRBJ2-4	CASSQAGTKDIQYF	TGCGCCAGCAGCCAAGCCGGGACTAAGGACATTCAGTACTTC
few	TRBV6-4	TRBD2	TRBJ2-1	CASSEQPGLAGGYNEQFF	TGTGCCAGCAGTGAACAGCCGGGACTAGCGGGGGGCTACAATGAGCAGTTCTTC
few	TRBV15	-	TRBJ1-1	CATSVGFLNTEAFF	TGTGCCACCAGCGTCGGGTTCCTGAACACTGAAGCTTTCTTT
-	TRBV7-3	-	TRBJ1-2	CASSPGDSYGYTF	TGTGCCAGCAGCCCAGGGGATAGCTATGGCTACACCTTC
-	TRBV21-1	-	TRBJ1-5	CASSGDIAHSNQPQHF	TGTGCCAGCAGCGGGGACATCGCCCATAGCAATCAGCCCCAGCATTTT
once	TRBV27	TRBD2	TRBJ2-3	CASILTSGGTDTQYF	TGTGCCAGCATACTGACTAGCGGGGGGACAGATACGCAGTATTTT
-	TRBV11-2	TRBD2	TRBJ2-7	CASSLEPSGGEQYF	TGTGCCAGCAGCTTAGAACCTAGCGGTGGCGAGCAGTACTTC
-	TRBV15	TRBD2	TRBJ2-5	CATRSTSGQETQYF	TGTGCCACCAGGTCGACTAGCGGGCAAGAGACCCAGTACTTC
-	TRBV19	TRBD1	TRBJ1-5	CASSIRDRDYYRSNQPQHF	TGTGCCAGTAGTATTCGGGACAGGGACTACTACCGTAGCAATCAGCCCCAGCATTTT